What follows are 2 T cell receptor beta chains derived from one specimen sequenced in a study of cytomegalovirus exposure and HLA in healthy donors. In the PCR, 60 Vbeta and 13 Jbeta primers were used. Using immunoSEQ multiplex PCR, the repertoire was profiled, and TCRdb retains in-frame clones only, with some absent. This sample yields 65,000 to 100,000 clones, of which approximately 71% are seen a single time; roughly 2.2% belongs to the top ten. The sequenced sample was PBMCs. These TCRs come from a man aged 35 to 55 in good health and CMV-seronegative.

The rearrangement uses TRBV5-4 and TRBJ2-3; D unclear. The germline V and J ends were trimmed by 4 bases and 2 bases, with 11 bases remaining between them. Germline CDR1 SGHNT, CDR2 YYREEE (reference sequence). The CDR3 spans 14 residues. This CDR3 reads CASSNRVATDTQYF. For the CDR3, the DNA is TGTGCCAGCAGCAACCGGGTCGCCACAGATACGCAGTATTTT.

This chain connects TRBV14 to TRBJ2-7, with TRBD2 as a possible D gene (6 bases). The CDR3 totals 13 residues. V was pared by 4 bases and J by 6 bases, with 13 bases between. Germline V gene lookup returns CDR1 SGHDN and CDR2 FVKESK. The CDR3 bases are TGTGCCAGCAGCCTCCTCGGGACTCTCGAGCAGTACTTC. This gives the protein CASSLLGTLEQYF.